This T cell receptor beta chain is drawn from a study of control samples from healthy donors and cancer patients. Method: immunoSEQ multiplex PCR; TCRdb's copy keeps in-frame clones and lacks some. The sample has 100,000 to 130,000 clones, 70% to 85% seen once. V was clipped by 4 bases and J by 8 bases; unmatched bases: 12. This CDR3 has 16 residues. CDR1 SGDLS and CDR2 YYNGEE come from the germline V gene. The clonotype comes from a man aged 18 to 30 in good health. The sequenced material came from blood. This chain uses TRBV9 with TRBJ1-4; 9 bases line up with TRBD1. The CDR3: CASSPYLGTGREKLFF. The DNA for the CDR3 is TGTGCCAGCAGCCCCTACCTCGGGACAGGGAGGGAAAAACTGTTTTTT.